This paragraph reports one T cell receptor beta chain. These data are taken from a study of blood T cell repertoires in COVID-19. Looking at the study overall: Samples representing acute and convalescent COVID-19 were sourced from the United States, Italy and Spain. The analysed material was cDNA or gDNA that came from T cells, B-cell-depleted T cells, or PBMCs.

Under the authors' procedure: Reference gene primer amplification gave estimated nucleated cell counts. Some clones are missing from TCRdb's copy, which holds only in-frame ones; the method was immunoSEQ multiplex PCR. V and J calls and clone size are given by that table; D and trimming were obtained from the DNA. The table shows about 71,000 clones, with more than 80% occurring only once. The V gene's germline CDR1 is LNHDA and CDR2 SQIVND (reference sequence). The V gene end was trimmed by 5 bases and the J gene end by 10 bases; junction bases not matched to a gene: 14. This CDR3 has 16 residues. Sequencing used peripheral blood. The sequence came from a man aged 80 or over with acute or convalescent COVID-19. This rearrangement joins TRBV19 to TRBJ2-1; 10 positions agree with TRBD2. This CDR3 is CASSGIGAGGAEEQFF. CDR3 DNA sequence: TGTGCCAGTAGTGGGATCGGAGCGGGAGGGGCAGAGGAGCAGTTCTTC.